Reported below is one T cell receptor (beta chain). As processed by the authors: Estimated nucleated cell counts came from reference gene primer amplification. Clones were read by immunoSEQ multiplex PCR, and TCRdb kept only the in-frame ones, dropping some. V and J calls and clone size are as listed in that table; D and trimming were resolved from the DNA. The sample records 120,000 or so clones, roughly 91% being singletons. CDR3 size: 12 residues. The germline V and J ends were trimmed by 7 bases and 6 bases, with 13 bases remaining between them. The germline V gene has CDR1 SNHLY and CDR2 FYNNEI. This sample was taken from a study of blood T cell repertoires in COVID-19. Study-wide background: COVID-19 samples from acute and convalescent phases originated in the United States, Italy and Spain.

The sample comprised peripheral blood. The genes are TRBV2 and TRBJ2-7, with D possibly matching TRBD1 (6 bases). The receptor comes from a human donor in a cohort sampled during active COVID-19. CDR3 loop: CASIVTGSEQYF. The DNA of the CDR3 is TGTGCCAGCATCGTTACAGGGTCCGAGCAGTACTTC.